This entry lists 3 T cell receptor beta chains sequenced from one sample in a study of T cells after yellow fever vaccination. TCRdb processed the 5' RACE reads anew with MiXCR; each CDR3 protein has one entry. The sample records 42,000 or so distinct CDR3 sequences, under 8% being singletons. The sample here was CD8+ T cells not binding an NS4B(214-222) dextramer, sorted from PBMCs, taken 45 days after the yellow fever booster vaccination. The receptors were sampled from a man aged 25-45 years who received the YFV17D yellow fever vaccine.

Turning to this clonotype: A much more abundant neighbour one base away suggests this may be a read error. The rearrangement links TRBV10-2 to TRBJ2-1; TRBD2 might be the D (6 bases). Germline assignment: CDR1 WSHSY and CDR2 SAAADI. The V end was cut by 4 bases, the J end by 6 bases, with 13 bases between. This CDR3 spans 14 amino acids. CDR3 DNA: TGCGCCAGCAGTGTGGGGACTGATCCCAATGAGCAGTTCTTC. Encoded protein: CASSVGTDPNEQFF.

The CDR3 DNA reads as TGTGCCAGCAGCTGTGGGGGCCGCGAGCAGTACTTC. Amino acid sequence: CASSCGGREQYF. The rearrangement uses TRBV7-8 and TRBJ2-7; a weak D match, TRBD1 (6 bases). The germline V and J ends were trimmed by 4 bases and 6 bases, with 10 bases remaining between them. The CDR3 sequence is 12 residues long. The V gene's germline CDR1 is SGHVS and CDR2 FQNEAQ.

J is TRBJ2-1 and V is TRBV3-1, with D unresolved. This CDR3 contains 15 residues. The germline gives CDR1 LGHDT, CDR2 YNNKEL (reference sequence). V was shortened by 3 bases and J by 5 bases, with 14 bases between the two germline ends. CDR3 loop: CASSQTGRNNNEQFF. In DNA, the CDR3 is TGTGCCAGCAGCCAGACCGGACGGAACAACAATGAGCAGTTCTTC.